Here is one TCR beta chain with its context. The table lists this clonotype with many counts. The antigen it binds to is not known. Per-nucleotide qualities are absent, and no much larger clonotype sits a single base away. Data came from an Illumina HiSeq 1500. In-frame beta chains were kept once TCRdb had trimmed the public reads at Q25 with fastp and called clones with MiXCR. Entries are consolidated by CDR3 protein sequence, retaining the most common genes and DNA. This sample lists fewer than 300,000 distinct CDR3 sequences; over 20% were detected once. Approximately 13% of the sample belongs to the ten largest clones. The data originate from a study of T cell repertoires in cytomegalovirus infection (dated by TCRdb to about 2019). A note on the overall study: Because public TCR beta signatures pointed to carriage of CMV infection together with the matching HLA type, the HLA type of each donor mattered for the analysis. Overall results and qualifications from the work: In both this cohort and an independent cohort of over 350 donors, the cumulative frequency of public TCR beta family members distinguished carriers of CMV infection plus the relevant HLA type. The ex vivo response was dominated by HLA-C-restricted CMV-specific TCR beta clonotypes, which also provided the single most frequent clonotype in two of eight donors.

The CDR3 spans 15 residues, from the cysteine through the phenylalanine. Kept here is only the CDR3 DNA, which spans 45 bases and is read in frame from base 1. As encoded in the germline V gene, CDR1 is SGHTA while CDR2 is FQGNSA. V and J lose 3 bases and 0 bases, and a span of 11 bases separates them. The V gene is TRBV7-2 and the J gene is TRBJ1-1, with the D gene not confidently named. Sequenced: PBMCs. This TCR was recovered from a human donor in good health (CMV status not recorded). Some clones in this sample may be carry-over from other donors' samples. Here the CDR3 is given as CASSFPEEMNTEAFF. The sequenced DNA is TGTGCCAGCAGCTTCCCGGAAGAGATGAACACTGAAGCTTTCTTT.